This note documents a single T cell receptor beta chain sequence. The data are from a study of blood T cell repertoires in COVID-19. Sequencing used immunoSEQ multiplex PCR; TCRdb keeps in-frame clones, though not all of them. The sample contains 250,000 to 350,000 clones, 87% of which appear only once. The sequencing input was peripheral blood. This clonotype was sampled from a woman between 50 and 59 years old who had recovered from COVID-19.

The CDR3 bases are TGTGCCAGCAGGGAGATTAGCGGGGGGCAAGAGACCCAGTACTTC. Its translation is CASREISGGQETQYF. The chain couples TRBV7-2 to TRBJ2-5, with 10 bases identical to TRBD2. The trim removed 6 bases at V and 2 bases at J, leaving 6 bases unmatched. The CDR3 runs to 15 residues. Germline-derived CDR1 and CDR2 are SGHTA and FQGNSA.